This T cell receptor beta chain is drawn from a study of CD8+CD57+ T cells in acquired aplastic anemia. Study in general: CD4+ and CD8+ cells, once sorted, gave DNA averaging roughly 3 ug.

This clonotype has ten or more counts. The sequenced patients had an expansion of CD8+CD57+ cells seen by flow cytometry. The patients, all of them, had severe acquired aplastic anemia. Each patient gave a blood sample that was collected before any therapy had been received. Germline values: CDR1 SGHAT, CDR2 FQNNGV. Trimming left V 5 bases short and J 4 bases short, with 20 bases between. The CDR3 spans 16 residues. TCR beta VDJ and CDR3 profiling used genomic DNA as template. TCRdb called the reads again in MiXCR, with one record for every CDR3 protein. The sample comprises just over 450,000 distinct CDR3 sequences, roughly a third of which are singletons, and approximately 0.82% rests with the top ten.

The sample comprised sorted CD4+, CD8+, or CD8+CD57+ T cells (not recorded which) from PBMCs. This TCR was sampled from a human donor with aplastic anemia. The V call is TRBV11-2, the J call TRBJ1-2; D perhaps matches TRBD1 (6 bases). In nucleotides, the CDR3 is TGTGCCAGCAGCCCTCTCACAGGGAGAGATACCTATGGCTACACCTTC. Amino acids: CASSPLTGRDTYGYTF.